These 9 T cell receptor beta chains originate from one sample sequenced in a study of blood T cell repertoires in COVID-19 (dated by TCRdb to the early 2020s). Library method: the immunoSEQ multiplex PCR assay. TCRdb stores this immuneACCESS table with in-frame sequences only. Part of the clones is absent; in the studies checked, under half of the shortfall reflects unresolved V genes, and no reason is known for the rest. For this sample the table gives 200,000 to 250,000 clones, of which roughly 87% were detected only once. The ten top clones hold under 4% of the sample. Sequencing was performed on peripheral blood. These receptors came from a man aged 18 to 30 with active or convalescent COVID-19.

The CDR3 sequence is CASSKLAGDHNEQFF. The CDR3 region has the DNA TGTGCCAGCAGCAAACTAGCGGGAGACCACAATGAGCAGTTCTTC. The V call is TRBV11-3, the J call TRBJ2-1, with TRBD2 matching over 11 bases. The germline CDR1 and CDR2 sequences are SGHNT and YENEEA. V shed 5 bases and J 5 bases; nucleotides not matched to a gene: 5. This CDR3 contains 15 residues.

The V gene is TRBV30, the J gene TRBJ1-2; D not resolved. This CDR3 contains 13 residues. The V end was cut by 4 bases, the J end by 8 bases, with 17 bases between. The germline CDR1 and CDR2 sequences are GTSNPN and SVGIG (reference sequence). CDR3 region: CAWTKLGLRGYTF. The CDR3, as DNA: TGTGCCTGGACTAAACTAGGGCTCCGCGGCTACACCTTC.

The chain combines TRBV2 with TRBJ1-3, with 7 bases identical to TRBD1. J was trimmed by 2 bases and V by 2 bases; bases with no gene match: 6. This CDR3 has 16 residues. CDR1 SNHLY and CDR2 FYNNEI come from the germline V gene. This chain's CDR3 is CASSEQGVAAGNTIYF. CDR3 DNA: TGTGCCAGCAGTGAACAGGGGGTGGCGGCTGGAAACACCATATATTTT.

This clone was counted only a few times. Compared with germline, one end of the junction differs, possibly owing to a read error. CDR3 sequence reads: CASSLSSGGNYNEQFF. In nucleotides, the CDR3 is TGTGCTAGCAGCTTATCCTCAGGGGGAAACTACAATGAGCAGTTCTTC. V and J are TRBV7-7 and TRBJ2-1; 7 nucleotides match TRBD1. Per the germline V gene, CDR1 is SSHAT and CDR2 is FNYEAQ (reference sequence). The CDR3 runs to 16 residues.

The chain has TRBV4-3 and TRBJ1-1; 11 bases fit TRBD1. The CDR3 extends over 19 amino acids. Unmatched junction bases numbered 17, after V lost 1 base and J lost 7 bases. Germline CDR1 and CDR2: LGHNA and YSLEER. The chain's CDR3 is CASSQAPGQGGIGLGEAFF. The CDR3 nucleotides read TGCGCCAGCAGCCAAGCCCCGGGACAGGGGGGTATCGGGCTGGGTGAAGCTTTCTTT.

The chain links TRBV3-1 (or the pseudogene TRBV3-2) to TRBJ2-3; 10 bases fit TRBD2. The germline CDR1 and CDR2 sequences are LGHDT and YNNKEL (reference sequence). CDR3 size: 13 residues. V gave up 4 bases and J gave up 9 bases; unmatched junction bases: 4. In DNA form, the CDR3 reads TGTGCCAGCAGCCTGGAGCGGGAGGGGACGCAGTATTTT. Its protein product is CASSLEREGTQYF.

The chain employs TRBV12-3 or TRBV12-4 and TRBJ1-2; D not resolved. The V end was cut by 4 bases, the J end by 7 bases, with 7 bases between. This CDR3 region has 11 residues. CDR3 nucleotide sequence: TGTGCCAGCAGTTCAATCGGTGGCTACACCTTC. It translates to CASSSIGGYTF.

This chain uses TRBV15 with TRBJ1-6; 9 bases align to TRBD1. CDR1 and CDR2 from the germline V gene are LNHNV and YYDKDF (reference sequence). With 1 base clipped from V and 6 bases from J, the junction kept 1 base outside the gene matches. CDR3 length: 15 residues. The DNA for the CDR3 is TGTGCCACCAGCAGAGGGGGACAGGGTAATTCACCCCTCCACTTT. This translates into CATSRGGQGNSPLHF.

This clone has just one count. The chain is built from TRBV10-1 and TRBJ2-1; 7 bases are a match to TRBD2. Germline values: CDR1 WNHNN, CDR2 SYGVQD (reference sequence). The J segment lost 5 bases and the V segment lost 4 bases, leaving 5 bases of the junction unmatched. This CDR3 is built from 14 residues. In DNA, the CDR3 is TGCGCCAGCAGTGCTCGGGGGGTCGACAATGAGCAGTTCTTC. Its protein is CASSARGVDNEQFF.